This TCR beta chain derives from a study of T cells in Graves' hyperthyroidism and ophthalmopathy. The V gene's germline CDR1 is SEHNR and CDR2 FQNEAQ (reference sequence). Trimming took 4 bases from V and 3 from J, leaving 10 bases between them. The length of the CDR3 is 14 residues. Comment on this clonotype: Its specificity is unknown.

Amplified regions were TCR beta CDR3 sequences from RNA transcripts. In the first-round RT-PCR of the TCR CDR3, the HTBI primer set was used. Each CDR3 protein is one row after TCRdb ran MiXCR on the multiplex PCR reads. The sample holds roughly 290,000 distinct CDR3 sequences; 13% are singletons and the top ten take almost 8%. General study results and limits: Separation of ophthalmopathy from stable hyperthyroidism was achieved by a 13 V-J model. Progression to ophthalmopathy was predicted a median of 6.5 months early.

Clinicians diagnosed patients from clinical symptoms, serum thyroxine and TRAb, thyroid ultrasound and orbital computed tomography. The rearrangement uses TRBV7-9 and TRBJ1-5, with D perhaps matching TRBD1 (5 bases). This sequence was found in a young woman with Graves' hyperthyroidism that later progressed to Graves' ophthalmopathy. The sequenced sample was blood. The CDR3 spells CASSSLGLNQPQHF. In DNA, the CDR3 is TGTGCCAGCAGCTCCTTGGGGCTCAATCAGCCCCAGCATTTT.